This T cell receptor (beta chain) is drawn from a study of cytomegalovirus exposure and HLA in healthy donors. Study-level results: In the approximately 120 validation repertoires, a later analysis found that first-cohort TCR clusters tended to co-occur. Reports described diagnosis of cytomegalovirus status by the classifier as highly specific and sensitive.

Points on this clone: Its antigen is not known.

TCRdb's table, derived via immunoSEQ multiplex PCR, lists solely in-frame clones and lacks some. The data hold about 110,000 clones, with roughly nine tenths observed a single time. CDR1 and CDR2 (germline): ENHRY, SYGVKD. V was clipped by 8 bases and J by 3 bases; unmatched bases: 13. The CDR3 runs to 16 residues. The origin of this receptor is a woman under 30 in good health and CMV-seronegative. Sequencing used PBMCs. The chain couples TRBV10-3 to TRBJ2-1, with TRBD1 identical over 7 bases. CDR3 sequence: CAIQFSTGAGYNEQFF. CDR3 DNA: TGTGCCATCCAGTTCTCAACAGGGGCGGGCTACAATGAGCAGTTCTTC.